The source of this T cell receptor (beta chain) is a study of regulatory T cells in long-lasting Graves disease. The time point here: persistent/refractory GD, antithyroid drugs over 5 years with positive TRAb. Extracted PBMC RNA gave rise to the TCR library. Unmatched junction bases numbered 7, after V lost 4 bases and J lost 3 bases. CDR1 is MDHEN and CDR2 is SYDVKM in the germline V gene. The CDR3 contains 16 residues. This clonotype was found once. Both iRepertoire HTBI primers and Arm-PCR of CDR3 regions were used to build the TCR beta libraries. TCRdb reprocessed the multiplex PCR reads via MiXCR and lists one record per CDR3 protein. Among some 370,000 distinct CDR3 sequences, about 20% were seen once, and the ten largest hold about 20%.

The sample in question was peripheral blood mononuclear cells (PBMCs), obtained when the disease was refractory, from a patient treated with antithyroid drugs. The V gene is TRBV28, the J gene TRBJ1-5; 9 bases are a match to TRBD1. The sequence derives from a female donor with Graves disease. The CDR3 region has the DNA TGTGCCAGCAGTTCTCCGACAGGGGGACTCAATCAGCCCCAGCATTTT. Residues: CASSSPTGGLNQPQHF. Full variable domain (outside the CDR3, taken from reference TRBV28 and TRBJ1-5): DVKVTQSSRYLVKRTGEKVFLECVQDMDHENMFWYRQDPGLGLRLIYFSYDVKMKEKGDIPEGYSVSREKKERFSLILESASTNQTSMYLCASSSPTGGLNQPQHFGDGTRLSIL.